This TCR beta chain is drawn from a study of graft-versus-host responses after intestinal transplantation (dated by TCRdb to the early 2020s). At the level of the whole study: The transplants that recipients received were multivisceral, liver-intestinal, or isolated intestinal. Anti-thymocyte globulin induction was given to all recipients, followed by maintenance tacrolimus and steroids for 3 to 4 years. A peak of at least 4% donor T cells among recipient peripheral blood mononuclear cells was the definition used for donor T cell macrochimerism. Bulk TCR-beta CDR3 sequencing was used to track graft-versus-host and host-versus-graft alloreactive T cell clones in the graft, circulation and bone marrow after intestinal transplantation. Rather than going through the commercial service, samples from a few later patients were sequenced in-house on an Illumina MiSeq and processed with MiXCR. The cohort enrolled approximately 24 intestinal transplant recipients, one of whom was a retransplant, and a few patients without pretransplant specimens were excluded. Alloreactive clones were identified by sequencing pre-transplant mixed lymphocyte reaction products and comparing these products with unstimulated pre-transplant donor and recipient T cells. Beyond this particular receptor, the publication reports: High GvH to HvG T cell clonal ratios were observed in the allografts of patients with donor T cell macrochimerism. GvH clones were detected in recipient bone marrow, and some appeared earlier in ileal mucosa or blood, consistent with an intestinal mucosal origin. Early after transplant, peak levels of circulating GvH clones were associated with declines in HvG clones. The relatively low number and heterogeneity of intestinal transplant patients limited the conclusions.

Per the germline V gene, MNHNS is the CDR1 and SASEGT is the CDR2. The CDR3 contains 15 residues, cysteine and phenylalanine counted. Just CDR3 DNA is preserved here, 45 bases in frame from base 1. Trimmed from V: 6 bases; trimmed from J: 4 bases; junction bases lacking a gene match: 5. On this clone: Its antigen remains unidentified. The record has no base qualities; no much larger clone is one base away.

The time point label corresponds to: cells obtained before transplantation from donor or recipient. CD3+CD4+ and CD3+CD8+ populations were FACS-sorted from unstimulated pre-transplant donor and recipient cells taken from spleen or lymph nodes. The method was the immunoSEQ multiplex PCR assay. For most patients, genomic DNA was isolated using the Qiagen DNeasy Blood and Tissue Kit and was shipped frozen to Adaptive Biotechnologies for TCR sequencing. For most patients, genomic DNA was subjected to high-throughput TCR-beta CDR3 sequencing by Adaptive Biotechnologies. On the authors' methods: Adaptive's ImmunoSEQ software supplied the TCR sequencing data for 18 patients, while MiXCR and VDJtools were used to process a few other patients. To correct CD4 versus CD8 sorting errors, sequences present in both subsets at a frequency ratio below 5:1 were removed. Because the origin of CDR3 nucleotide sequences shared between donor and recipient could not be assigned, those sequences were removed. Alloreactive clones required at least 2-fold expansion over unstimulated cells and minimum CFSE-low frequency of 0.002% (template counts) or 0.001% (read counts). Clones detected in sequenced pre-transplant spleen, lymph node, or MLR CFSE-low populations of the donor or recipient were defined as mappable. Cumulative frequency of alloreactive clones was calculated as a percentage of all sequences weighted by copy number. This is the immuneACCESS table as TCRdb keeps it, with only in-frame sequences that have V and J called. A part of the clones is gone; compared with another copy, unresolved V genes explain less than half, and the rest is unexplained. That table gives V, J and clone size, and the DNA gave D and trimming. The sample includes about 40,000 clones, with about 95% observed a single time. The ten top clones hold roughly 0.52% of the sample.

The input for sequencing was unstimulated CD8+ T cells sorted from spleen or lymph node cells, taken before transplant. The sequence links TRBV6-1 to TRBJ1-6, with 8 bases in between that match TRBD1. The sequence came from a human donor who was the organ donor for an intestinal transplant. The CDR3 here reads CASRSGTGYNSPLHF. The sequenced DNA: TGTGCCAGCAGGAGCGGGACAGGTTATAATTCACCCCTCCACTTT.